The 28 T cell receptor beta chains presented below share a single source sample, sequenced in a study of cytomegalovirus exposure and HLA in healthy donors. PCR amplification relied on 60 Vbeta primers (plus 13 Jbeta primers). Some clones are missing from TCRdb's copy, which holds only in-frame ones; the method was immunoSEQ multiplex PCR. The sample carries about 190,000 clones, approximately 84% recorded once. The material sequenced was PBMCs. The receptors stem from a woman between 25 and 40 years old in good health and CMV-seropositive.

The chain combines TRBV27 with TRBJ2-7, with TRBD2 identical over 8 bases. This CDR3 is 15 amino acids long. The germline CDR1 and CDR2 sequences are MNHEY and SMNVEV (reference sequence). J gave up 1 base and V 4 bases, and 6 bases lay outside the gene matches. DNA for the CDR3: TGTGCCAGCAGTTACAGCGGGAGATTGTCCTACGAGCAGTACTTC. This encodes CASSYSGRLSYEQYF.

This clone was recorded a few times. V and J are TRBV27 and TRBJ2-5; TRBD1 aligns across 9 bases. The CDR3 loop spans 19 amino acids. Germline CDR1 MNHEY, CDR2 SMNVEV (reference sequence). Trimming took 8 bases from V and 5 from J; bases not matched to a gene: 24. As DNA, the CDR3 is TGTGCCAGCGGAGTAGTTCGGACAGGGGCGACCCGAGGAGGTGAGACCCAGTACTTC. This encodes CASGVVRTGATRGGETQYF.

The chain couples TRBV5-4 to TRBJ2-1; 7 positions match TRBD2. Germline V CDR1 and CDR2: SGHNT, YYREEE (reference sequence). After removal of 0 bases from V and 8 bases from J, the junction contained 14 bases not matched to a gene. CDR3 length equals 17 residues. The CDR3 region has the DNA TGTGCCAGCAGCTTGGATGGTAGCGGGCTATCGAGTGATGAGCAGTTCTTC. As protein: CASSLDGSGLSSDEQFF.

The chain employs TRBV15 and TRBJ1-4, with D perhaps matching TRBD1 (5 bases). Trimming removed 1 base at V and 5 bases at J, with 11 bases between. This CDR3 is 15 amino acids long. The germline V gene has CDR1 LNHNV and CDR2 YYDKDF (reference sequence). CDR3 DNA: TGTGCCACCAGCAGAGGAAGGGGACTAAATGAAAAACTGTTTTTT. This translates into CATSRGRGLNEKLFF. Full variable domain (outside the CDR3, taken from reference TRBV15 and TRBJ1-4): DAMVIQNPRYQVTQFGKPVTLSCSQTLNHNVMYWYQQKSSQAPKLLFHYYDKDFNNEADTPDNFQSRRPNTSFCFLDIRSPGLGDTAMYLCATSRGRGLNEKLFFGSGTQLSVL.

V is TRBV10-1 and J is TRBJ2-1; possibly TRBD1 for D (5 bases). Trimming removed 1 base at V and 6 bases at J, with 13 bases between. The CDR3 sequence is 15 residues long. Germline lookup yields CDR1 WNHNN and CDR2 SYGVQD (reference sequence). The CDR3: CASSEWQGKSNEQFF. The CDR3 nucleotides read TGCGCCAGCAGTGAGTGGCAGGGCAAATCCAATGAGCAGTTCTTC.

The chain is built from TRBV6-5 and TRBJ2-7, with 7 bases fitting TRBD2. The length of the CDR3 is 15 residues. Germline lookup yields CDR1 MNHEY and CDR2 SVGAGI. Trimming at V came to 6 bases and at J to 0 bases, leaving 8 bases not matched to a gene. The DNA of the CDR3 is TGTGCCAGCAGCTTCGGAGGCGGGGGCTCCTACGAGCAGTACTTC. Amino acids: CASSFGGGGSYEQYF.

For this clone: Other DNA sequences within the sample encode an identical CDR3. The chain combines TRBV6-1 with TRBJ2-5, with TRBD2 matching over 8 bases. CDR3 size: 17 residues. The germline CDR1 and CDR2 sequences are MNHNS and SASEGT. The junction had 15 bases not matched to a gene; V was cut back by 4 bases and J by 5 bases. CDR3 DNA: TGTGCCAGCAGTGCCTTAGCGGGAAGCACGAGGCGTGAGACCCAGTACTTC. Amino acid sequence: CASSALAGSTRRETQYF.

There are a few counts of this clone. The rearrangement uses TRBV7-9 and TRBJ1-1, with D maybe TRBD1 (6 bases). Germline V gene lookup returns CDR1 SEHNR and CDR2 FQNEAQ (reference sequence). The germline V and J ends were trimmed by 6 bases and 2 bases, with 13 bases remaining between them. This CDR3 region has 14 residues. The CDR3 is CASRKQGGNTEAFF. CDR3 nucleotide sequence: TGTGCCAGCAGGAAACAGGGCGGAAACACTGAAGCTTTCTTT.

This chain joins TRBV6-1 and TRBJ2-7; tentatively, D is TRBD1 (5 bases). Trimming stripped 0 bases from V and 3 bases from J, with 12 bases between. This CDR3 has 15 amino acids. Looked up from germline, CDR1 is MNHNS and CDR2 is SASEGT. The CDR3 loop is CASSEAEGAGYEQYF. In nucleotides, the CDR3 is TGTGCCAGCAGTGAAGCGGAAGGGGCAGGCTACGAGCAGTACTTC.

Here the CDR3 DNA reads TGTGCCAGCAGCCCCCCGTTACTAGAGGCAGATACGCAGTATTTT. Translation: CASSPPLLEADTQYF. The chain couples TRBV7-9 to TRBJ2-3; tentative D call: TRBD2 (5 bases). This CDR3 region has 15 residues. Trimming left V 5 bases short and J 4 bases short, with 16 bases between. From germline, CDR1 is SEHNR and CDR2 FQNEAQ (reference sequence). Combining the CDR3 with reference TRBV7-9 and TRBJ2-3 gives the whole variable domain DTGVSQNPRHKITKRGQNVTFRCDPISEHNRLYWYRQTLGQGPEFLTYFQNEAQLEKSRLLSDRFSAERPKGSFSTLEIQRTEQGDSAMYLCASSPPLLEADTQYFGPGTRLTVL.

The CDR3 loop is CASSPPTGEQYF. The CDR3 DNA follows: TGTGCCAGCAGTCCTCCGACAGGAGAGCAGTACTTC. This chain joins TRBV28 and TRBJ2-7; D may be TRBD1 (6 bases). Germline loops: CDR1 MDHEN, CDR2 SYDVKM. The CDR3 sequence is 12 residues long. Trimming removed 5 bases at V and 7 bases at J, with 12 bases between.

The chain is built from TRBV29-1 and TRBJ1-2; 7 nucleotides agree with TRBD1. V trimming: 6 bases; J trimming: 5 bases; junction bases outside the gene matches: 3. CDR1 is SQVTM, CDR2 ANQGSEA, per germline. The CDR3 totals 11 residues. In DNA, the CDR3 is TGCAGCGTCCGGGACAGTTATGGCTACACCTTC. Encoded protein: CSVRDSYGYTF.

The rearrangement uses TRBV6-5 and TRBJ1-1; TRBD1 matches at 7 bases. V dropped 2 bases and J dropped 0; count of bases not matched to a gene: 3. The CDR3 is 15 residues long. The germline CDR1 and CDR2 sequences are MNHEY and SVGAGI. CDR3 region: CASSYRDSMNTEAFF. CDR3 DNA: TGTGCCAGCAGTTACCGGGACAGCATGAACACTGAAGCTTTCTTT.

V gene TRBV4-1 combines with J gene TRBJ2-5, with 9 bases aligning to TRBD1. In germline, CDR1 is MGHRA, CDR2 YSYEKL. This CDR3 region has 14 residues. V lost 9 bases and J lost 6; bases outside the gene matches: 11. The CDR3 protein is CASRGQGDLKTQYF. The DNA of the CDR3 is TGCGCCAGTCGGGGACAGGGAGATTTGAAGACCCAGTACTTC.

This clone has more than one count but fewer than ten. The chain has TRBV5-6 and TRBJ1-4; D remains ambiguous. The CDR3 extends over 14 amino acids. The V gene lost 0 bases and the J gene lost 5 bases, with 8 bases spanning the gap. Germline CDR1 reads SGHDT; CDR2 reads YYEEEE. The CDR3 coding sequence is TGTGCCAGCAGCTTGGTTTGGCAGAATGAAAAACTGTTTTTT. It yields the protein CASSLVWQNEKLFF. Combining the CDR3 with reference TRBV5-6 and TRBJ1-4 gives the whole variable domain DAGVTQSPTHLIKTRGQQVTLRCSPKSGHDTVSWYQQALGQGPQFIFQYYEEEERQRGNFPDRFSGHQFPNYSSELNVNALLLGDSALYLCASSLVWQNEKLFFGSGTQLSVL.

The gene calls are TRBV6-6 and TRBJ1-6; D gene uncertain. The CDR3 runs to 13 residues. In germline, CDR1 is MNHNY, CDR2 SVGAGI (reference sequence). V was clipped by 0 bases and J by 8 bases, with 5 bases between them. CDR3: CASSYSPDSPLHF. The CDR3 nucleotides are TGTGCCAGCAGTTACTCTCCGGATTCACCCCTCCACTTT.

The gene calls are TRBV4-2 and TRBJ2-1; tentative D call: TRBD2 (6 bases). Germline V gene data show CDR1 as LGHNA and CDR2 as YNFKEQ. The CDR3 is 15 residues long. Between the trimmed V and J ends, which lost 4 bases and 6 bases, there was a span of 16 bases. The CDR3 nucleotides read TGTGCCAGCAGCCTAGGGACTGGGATTGGCAATGAGCAGTTCTTC. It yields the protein CASSLGTGIGNEQFF.

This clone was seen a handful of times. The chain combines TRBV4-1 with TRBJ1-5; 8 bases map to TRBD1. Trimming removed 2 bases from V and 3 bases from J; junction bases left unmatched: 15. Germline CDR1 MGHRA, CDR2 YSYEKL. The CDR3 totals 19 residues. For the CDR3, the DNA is TGCGCCAGCAGCCAAACGATTGCGGACAGGGTCGTCTCCAATCAGCCCCAGCATTTT. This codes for CASSQTIADRVVSNQPQHF.

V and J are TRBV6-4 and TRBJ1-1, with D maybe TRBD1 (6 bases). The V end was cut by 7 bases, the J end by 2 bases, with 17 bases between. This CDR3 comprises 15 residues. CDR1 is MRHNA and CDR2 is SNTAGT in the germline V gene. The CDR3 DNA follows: TGTGCCAGCACCTCTGTGGCCGGGACAAACACTGAAGCTTTCTTT. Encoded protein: CASTSVAGTNTEAFF.

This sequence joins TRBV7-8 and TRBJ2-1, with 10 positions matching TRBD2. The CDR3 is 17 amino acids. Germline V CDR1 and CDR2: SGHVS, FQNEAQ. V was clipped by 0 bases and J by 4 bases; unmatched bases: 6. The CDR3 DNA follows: TGTGCCAGCAGCTTAGCTCTAGCGGGGGCAGATTACAATGAGCAGTTCTTC. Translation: CASSLALAGADYNEQFF. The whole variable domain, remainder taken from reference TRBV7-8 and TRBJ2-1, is GAGVSQSPRYKVAKRGQDVALRCDPISGHVSLFWYQQALGQGPEFLTYFQNEAQLDKSGLPSDRFFAERPEGSVSTLKIQRTQQEDSAVYLCASSLALAGADYNEQFFGPGTRLTVL.

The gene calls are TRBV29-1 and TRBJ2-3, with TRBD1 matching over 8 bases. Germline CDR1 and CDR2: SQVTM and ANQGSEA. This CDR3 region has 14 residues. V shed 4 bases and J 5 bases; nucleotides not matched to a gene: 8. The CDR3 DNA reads TGCAGCGTTGCACACAGGGGGTCAGTAGATACGCAGTATTTT. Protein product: CSVAHRGSVDTQYF.

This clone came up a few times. CDR3: CSVITGTRAEGYTF. CDR3 DNA sequence: TGCAGCGTGATAACCGGGACAAGGGCGGAGGGCTACACCTTC. The V gene is TRBV29-1, the J gene TRBJ1-2; TRBD1 might be the D (6 bases). The germline V gene has CDR1 SQVTM and CDR2 ANQGSEA. V lost 6 bases and J lost 8, with 22 bases in between. The length of the CDR3 is 14 residues.

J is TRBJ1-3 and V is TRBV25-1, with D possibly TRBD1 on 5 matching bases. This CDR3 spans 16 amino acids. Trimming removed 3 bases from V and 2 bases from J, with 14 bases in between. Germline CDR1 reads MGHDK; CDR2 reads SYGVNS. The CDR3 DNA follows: TGTGCCAGCAGTGATGACCGAGGGGAGGCTGGAAACACCATATATTTT. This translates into CASSDDRGEAGNTIYF.

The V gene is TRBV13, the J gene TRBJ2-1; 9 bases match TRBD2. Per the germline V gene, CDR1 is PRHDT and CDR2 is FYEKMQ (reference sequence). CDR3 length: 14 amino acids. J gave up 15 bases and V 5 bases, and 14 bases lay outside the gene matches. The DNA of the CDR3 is TGTGCCAGCAGCGGACCGGGACTAGCTTCTGAGGGGTTCTTC. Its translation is CASSGPGLASEGFF.

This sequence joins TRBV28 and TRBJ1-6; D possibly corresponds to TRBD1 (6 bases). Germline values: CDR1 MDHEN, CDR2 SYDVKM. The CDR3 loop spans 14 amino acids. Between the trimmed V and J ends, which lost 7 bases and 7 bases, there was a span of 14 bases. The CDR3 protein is CASNTGSRNSPLHF. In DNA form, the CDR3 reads TGTGCCAGCAACACAGGGTCCAGGAATTCACCCCTCCACTTT.

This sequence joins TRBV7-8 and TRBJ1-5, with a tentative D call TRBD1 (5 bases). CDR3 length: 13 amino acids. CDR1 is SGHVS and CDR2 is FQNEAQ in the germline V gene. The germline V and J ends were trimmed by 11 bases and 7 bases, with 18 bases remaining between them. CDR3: CAASREEGQPQHF. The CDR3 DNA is TGTGCCGCCTCCAGGGAGGAGGGCCAGCCCCAGCATTTT.

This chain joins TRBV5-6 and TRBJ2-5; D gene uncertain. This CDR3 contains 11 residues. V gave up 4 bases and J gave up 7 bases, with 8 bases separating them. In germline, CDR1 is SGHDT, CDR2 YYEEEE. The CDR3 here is CASSASGTQYF. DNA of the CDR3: TGTGCCAGCAGCGCCTCGGGGACCCAGTACTTC. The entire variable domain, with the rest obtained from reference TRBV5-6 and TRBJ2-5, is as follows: DAGVTQSPTHLIKTRGQQVTLRCSPKSGHDTVSWYQQALGQGPQFIFQYYEEEERQRGNFPDRFSGHQFPNYSSELNVNALLLGDSALYLCASSASGTQYFGPGTRLLVL.

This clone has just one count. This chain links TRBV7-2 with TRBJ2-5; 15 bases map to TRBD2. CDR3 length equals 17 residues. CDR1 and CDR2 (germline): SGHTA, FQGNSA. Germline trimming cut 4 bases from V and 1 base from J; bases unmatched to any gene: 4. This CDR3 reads CASSYRTSGRGQETQYF. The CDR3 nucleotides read TGTGCCAGCAGCTACCGGACTAGCGGGAGGGGCCAAGAGACCCAGTACTTC. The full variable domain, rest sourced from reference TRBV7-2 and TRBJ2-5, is GAGVSQSPSNKVTEKGKDVELRCDPISGHTALYWYRQSLGQGLEFLIYFQGNSAPDKSGLPSDRFSAERTGGSVSTLTIQRTQQEDSAVYLCASSYRTSGRGQETQYFGPGTRLLVL.